This T cell receptor (beta chain) was found in a study of T cells after yellow fever vaccination. Overall study results and limits: One caveat is that FACS-sorted repertoires could contain abundant clonotypes contaminating from the bulk population. Reappearing after the booster were most of the clones from primary vaccination (approximately 96% CD4, 88% CD8). It was a weaker secondary response, yet one that peaked faster, at day 5 versus 15.

Production of TCR cDNA was by 5'RACE template switching, which also added a universal primer site and UMIs. TCRdb called the 5' RACE reads again in MiXCR, with one record for every CDR3 protein. The sample lists over 45,000 distinct CDR3 sequences, around 6.1% occurring once. The table lists this clonotype with many counts. An end of the junction does not agree with germline; a read error may underlie this. The TCR originated in a man between 18 and 29 years old who received the YFV17D yellow fever vaccine. Here the sequenced sample was PBMCs, either bulk or a sorted T-cell subset (CD4+, CD8+, memory, or dextramer-sorted; not recorded which), taken on the day of the yellow fever booster vaccination.

CDR3 sequence (DNA): TGTGCCAGCACTTACCGGGGGAACACTGAAGCTTTCTTT. This gives the protein CASTYRGNTEAFF. The rearrangement uses TRBV6-5 and TRBJ1-1; D not resolved. The CDR3 extends over 13 amino acids. Germline CDR1 is MNHEY and CDR2 is SVGAGI.